This paragraph reports one T cell receptor (beta chain). This sample is drawn from a study of control samples from healthy donors and cancer patients. TCRdb's table, derived via immunoSEQ multiplex PCR, lists solely in-frame clones and lacks some. Of 60,000 to 70,000 clones in the sample, around 84% were seen once. Per the germline V gene, CDR1 is SGHAT and CDR2 is FQNNGV. V trimming: 1 base; J trimming: 5 bases; junction bases outside the gene matches: 15. The length of the CDR3 is 19 residues. This TCR came from a woman aged 45 to 65 with lung cancer. The sequencing input was PBMCs. V and J are TRBV11-2 and TRBJ2-3; 10 bases line up with TRBD2. The CDR3, as DNA: TGTGCCAGCAGCTTAGTACGGGCAGCGGGGGGGCGAGGGGGAGATACGCAGTATTTT. As protein: CASSLVRAAGGRGGDTQYF.